This TCR beta chain was identified during a study of blood T cell repertoires in COVID-19. Turning to the study itself: Whether acute or convalescent, the COVID-19 samples came from the United States, Italy and Spain. T cells, B-cell-depleted T cells, or PBMCs supplied cDNA or gDNA.

This clone has only a few counts. CDR1 and CDR2 (germline): SEHNR, FQNEAQ (reference sequence). V was clipped by 9 bases and J by 1 base; unmatched bases: 4. The CDR3 extends over 13 amino acids. Authors' methods: Reference gene primers were amplified, and this amplification served to estimate nucleated cell counts. The table came from immunoSEQ multiplex PCR; TCRdb's copy has only in-frame clones and leaves some out. The DNA gave D and trimming, while V, J and clone size come from that table. The table has a few hundred thousand clones, less than 90% seen once. This receptor was obtained from a man aged 60 to 75 who had recovered from COVID-19. The V and J genes are TRBV7-9 and TRBJ1-1; 8 positions agree with TRBD1. The sample taken for sequencing was peripheral blood. CDR3 sequence reads: CASSGGENTEAFF. Here the CDR3 DNA reads TGTGCCAGTTCAGGGGGCGAGAACACTGAAGCTTTCTTT.